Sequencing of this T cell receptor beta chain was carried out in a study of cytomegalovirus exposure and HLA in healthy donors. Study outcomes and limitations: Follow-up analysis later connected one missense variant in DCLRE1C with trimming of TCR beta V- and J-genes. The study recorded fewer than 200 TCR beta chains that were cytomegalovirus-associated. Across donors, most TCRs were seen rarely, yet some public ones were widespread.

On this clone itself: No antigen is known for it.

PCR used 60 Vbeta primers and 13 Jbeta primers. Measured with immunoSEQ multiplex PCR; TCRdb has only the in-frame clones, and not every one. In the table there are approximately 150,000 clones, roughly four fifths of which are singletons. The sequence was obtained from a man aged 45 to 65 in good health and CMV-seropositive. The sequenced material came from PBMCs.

In DNA form, the CDR3 reads TGCGCCAGCAGTGAACTCAGACAGGGCAAGGGGGAGCAGTACTTC. As protein: CASSELRQGKGEQYF. V is TRBV10-1 and J is TRBJ2-7; 7 bases align to TRBD1. The ends lost 3 bases at V and 7 bases at J; junction bases unmatched: 12. The V gene's germline CDR1 is WNHNN and CDR2 SYGVQD (reference sequence). The CDR3 is made up of 15 amino acids.